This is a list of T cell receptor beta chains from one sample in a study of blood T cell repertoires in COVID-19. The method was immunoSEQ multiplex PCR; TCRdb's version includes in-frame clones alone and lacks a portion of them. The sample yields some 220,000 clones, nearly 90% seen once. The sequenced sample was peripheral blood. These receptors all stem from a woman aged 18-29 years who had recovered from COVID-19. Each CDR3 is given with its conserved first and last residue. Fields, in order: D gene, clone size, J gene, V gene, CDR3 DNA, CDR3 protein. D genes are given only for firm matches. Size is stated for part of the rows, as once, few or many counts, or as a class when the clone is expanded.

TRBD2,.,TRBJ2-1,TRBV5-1,TGCGCCAGCAAAAGGCGGCCCAGCGGGAGTTTTGACAATGAGCAGTTCTTC,CASKRRPSGSFDNEQFF
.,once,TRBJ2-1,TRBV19,TGTGCCAGTAGTGCTCATGAGGGTGATGGTGAGCAGTTCTTC,CASSAHEGDGEQFF
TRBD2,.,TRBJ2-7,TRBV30,TGTGCCTGGAACGGACTAGCGGGGACTGGCGAGCAGTACTTC,CAWNGLAGTGEQYF
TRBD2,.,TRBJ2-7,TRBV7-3,TGTGCCAGCAGCTTAATGGGGACTAGACAGCAGTACTTC,CASSLMGTRQQYF
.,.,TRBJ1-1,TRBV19,TGTGCCAGTAGTATCGGCTACAGGGCCGGCACTGAAGCTTTCTTT,CASSIGYRAGTEAFF
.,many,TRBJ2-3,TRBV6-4,TGTGCCAGCAGTGACCAAAGCACAGATACGCAGTATTTT,CASSDQSTDTQYF
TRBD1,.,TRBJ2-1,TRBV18,TGTGCCAGCTCATCCCGGGACAGATACAATGAGCAGTTCTTC,CASSSRDRYNEQFF
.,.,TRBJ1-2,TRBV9,TGTGCCAGCAGCGTAGCTGAGACGGGAGTCGAGGTGAGCTACACCTTC,CASSVAETGVEVSYTF
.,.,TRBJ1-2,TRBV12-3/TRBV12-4,TGTGCCAGCAGTTTCGGTCAGGGCAATGGCTACACCTTC,CASSFGQGNGYTF
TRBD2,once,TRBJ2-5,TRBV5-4,TGTGCCAGCAGCCGAGCGCTAGCGGGAGTCGAGACCCAGTACTTC,CASSRALAGVETQYF
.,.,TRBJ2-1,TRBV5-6,TGTGCCAGCAGCTTTTTCCCCCTCAATGAGCAGTTCTTC,CASSFFPLNEQFF
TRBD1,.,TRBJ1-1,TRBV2,TGTGCCAGCAGTGGACAGGGGGACACTGAAGCTTTCTTT,CASSGQGDTEAFF
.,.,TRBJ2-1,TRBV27,TGTGCCAGCAGTTTAAGGGACTCAGAATACAATGAGCAGTTCTTC,CASSLRDSEYNEQFF
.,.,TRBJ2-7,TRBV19,TGTGCCAGTAGTCTCGAGATAGCCTACGAGCAGTACTTC,CASSLEIAYEQYF
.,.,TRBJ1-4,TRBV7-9,TGTGCCAGCAGCTTAGCGAGGGCGGCGAATGGAAAACTGTTTTTT,CASSLARAANGKLFF
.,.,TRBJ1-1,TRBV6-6,TGTGCCAGCAGTTACCAACGAGGCACTGAAGCTTTCTTT,CASSYQRGTEAFF
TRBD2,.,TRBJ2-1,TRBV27,TGTGCCAGCAGTTTCCCTTCGGGAGGGGGTAATGAGCAGTTCTTC,CASSFPSGGGNEQFF
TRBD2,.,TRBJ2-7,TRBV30,TGTGCCTGGACCGGGGGGGGGCACCACGAGCAGTACTTC,CAWTGGGHHEQYF
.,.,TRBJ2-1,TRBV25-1,TGTGCCAGCAGTGAATTTGGTCACCGCAGTGAGCAGTTCTTC,CASSEFGHRSEQFF
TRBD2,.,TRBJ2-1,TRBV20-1,TGCAGTGCTAGTTCGGGAGGCTCCTCCTACAATGAGCAGTTCTTC,CSASSGGSSYNEQFF
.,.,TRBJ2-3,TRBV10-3,TGTGCCATCAGTTCAGGGATTCTCACAGATACGCAGTATTTT,CAISSGILTDTQYF
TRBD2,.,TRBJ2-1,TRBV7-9,TGTGCCAGCAGCCCCATCTGGGCTAGCGGGAGGATCTACAATGAGCAGTTCTTC,CASSPIWASGRIYNEQFF